The 24 T cell receptor beta chains presented below share a single source sample, sequenced in a study of PD-1 blockade in classical Hodgkin lymphoma (dated by TCRdb to the early 2020s). Receptors were amplified or captured by the immunoSEQ multiplex PCR assay. Drawn from immuneACCESS, this table holds only the in-frame rearrangements with V and J called that TCRdb kept. Clones are partly lost; checked studies trace under half to an unresolved V gene and leave the rest unexplained. For this sample the table gives some 62,000 clones, of which around 88% were detected only once. The ten largest account for approximately 12% of the sample. The time point label, as the study defines it: cycle 1 day 1 (C1D1), immediately before nivolumab initiation. Every trial patient had relapsed after autologous stem cell transplantation, and cohorts A, B and C differed in prior brentuximab vedotin exposure. The specimen comprised peripheral blood mononuclear cells (PBMCs), sampled at baseline. Receptors were obtained from a human donor with classical Hodgkin lymphoma.

This clone showed up just a few times. This sample also contains other DNA sequences that code for the same CDR3. V gene TRBV18 combines with J gene TRBJ1-1; no clear D. Trimming took off 3 bases at V and 8 bases at J, with 10 bases between the two ends. Germline V lookup: CDR1 KGHSH, CDR2 LQKENI. This CDR3 is built from 12 residues. CDR3 coding DNA: TGTGCCAGCTCACCTTCGGATCGGGAAGCTTTCTTT. As protein: CASSPSDREAFF.

The J gene is TRBJ1-1, the V gene TRBV20-1; D is uncertain. The CDR3 spans 11 residues. The germline V and J ends were trimmed by 0 bases and 3 bases, with 2 bases remaining between them. Germline V gene data show CDR1 as DFQATT and CDR2 as SNEGSKA (reference sequence). CDR3 amino acids: CSARDYTEAFF. CDR3 coding DNA: TGCAGTGCTAGAGACTACACTGAAGCTTTCTTT.

V gene TRBV7-9 combines with J gene TRBJ2-7; 8 nucleotides match TRBD1. Germline loops: CDR1 SEHNR, CDR2 FQNEAQ (reference sequence). CDR3 length equals 14 residues. V shed 1 base and J 3 bases; nucleotides not matched to a gene: 2. In DNA, the CDR3 is TGTGCCAGCAGCTTAGGGACAGGGATCTACGAGCAGTACTTC. This encodes CASSLGTGIYEQYF.

A few counts support this clone. V is TRBV6-5 and J is TRBJ1-3; 8 bases are shared with TRBD1. Germline-derived CDR1 and CDR2 are MNHEY and SVGAGI. CDR3 length equals 15 residues. With V trimmed by 2 bases and J by 4 bases, 4 bases remained unmatched. CDR3 sequence (DNA): TGTGCCAGCAGTTACATGACAGGGGTCGGAAACACCATATATTTT. Its protein product is CASSYMTGVGNTIYF.

This chain uses TRBV9 with TRBJ2-5; TRBD1 aligns across 7 bases. The DNA end is more similar to TRBJ2-7, so the J call may be wrong. Germline V gives CDR1 SGDLS, CDR2 YYNGEE. This CDR3 has 14 residues. As DNA, the CDR3 is TGTGCCAGCAGCGTAGACACAGGGGTCTACGAGCAGTACTTC. Protein: CASSVDTGVYEQYF.

The chain couples TRBV7-9 to TRBJ2-7, with 7 bases aligning to TRBD1. Germline V CDR1 and CDR2: SEHNR, FQNEAQ (reference sequence). Trimming took 3 bases from V and 1 from J; bases not matched to a gene: 12. This CDR3 is 17 amino acids long. The CDR3 sequence is CASSFGPTQGPSYEQYF. CDR3 in DNA: TGTGCCAGCAGCTTTGGGCCCACACAGGGGCCATCCTACGAGCAGTACTTC. Looking up the rest from reference TRBV7-9 and TRBJ2-7 gives the full variable domain: DTGVSQNPRHKITKRGQNVTFRCDPISEHNRLYWYRQTLGQGPEFLTYFQNEAQLEKSRLLSDRFSAERPKGSFSTLEIQRTEQGDSAMYLCASSFGPTQGPSYEQYFGPGTRLTVT.

This clone was seen just once. The V gene is TRBV15, the J gene TRBJ2-5; 7 bases are shared with TRBD1. The trim removed 1 base at V and 5 bases at J, leaving 7 bases unmatched. The CDR3 loop spans 15 amino acids. In germline, CDR1 is LNHNV, CDR2 YYDKDF (reference sequence). CDR3 region: CATSRVSGGGETQYF. CDR3 DNA: TGTGCCACCAGCAGAGTTTCAGGGGGTGGGGAGACCCAGTACTTC.

As DNA, the CDR3 is TGTGCCAGCAGCTTAGCCCGGGGTGGAAACACCATATATTTT. Its translation is CASSLARGGNTIYF. The chain recombines TRBV7-8 with TRBJ1-3, with D unclear. The germline V and J ends were trimmed by 0 bases and 3 bases, with 6 bases remaining between them. The CDR3 consists of 14 residues. CDR1 SGHVS and CDR2 FQNEAQ come from the germline V gene.

The rearrangement joins TRBV6-5 to TRBJ1-2; TRBD1 might be the D (5 bases). The CDR3 contains 13 residues. The germline CDR1 and CDR2 sequences are MNHEY and SVGAGI. Trimming shortened V by 6 bases and J by 6 bases, and 14 bases separated the two germline ends. The CDR3 DNA reads as TGTGCCAGCAGAACGTGGGGGGAACATGGCTACACCTTC. Translating gives CASRTWGEHGYTF.

J is TRBJ1-6 and V is TRBV19; 7 nucleotides line up with TRBD1. The CDR3 length is 13 residues. Unmatched junction bases numbered 6, after V lost 7 bases and J lost 9 bases. Germline CDR1 is LNHDA and CDR2 is SQIVND (reference sequence). Written as DNA, the CDR3 is TGTGCCAGTACCACGGACAGGTTTTCACCCCTCCACTTT. Translating gives CASTTDRFSPLHF. Combining the CDR3 with reference TRBV19 and TRBJ1-6 gives the whole variable domain DGGITQSPKYLFRKEGQNVTLSCEQNLNHDAMYWYRQDPGQGLRLIYYSQIVNDFQKGDIAEGYSVSREKKESFPLTVTSAQKNPTAFYLCASTTDRFSPLHFGNGTRLTVT.

The chain has TRBV6-5 and TRBJ2-7; a weak D match, TRBD1 (6 bases). From germline, CDR1 is MNHEY and CDR2 SVGAGI. The CDR3 is 14 residues long. V lost 2 bases to trimming and J lost 6 bases, with 14 bases between them. The CDR3 DNA sequence: TGTGCCAGCAGTTACAACAGGGCAACTGGCGAGCAGTACTTC. Translated, it gives CASSYNRATGEQYF.

The CDR3 coding sequence is TGTGCCAGCAGCGCTACCGGGACAGGGTACGAGCAGTACTTC. Translating gives CASSATGTGYEQYF. The chain couples TRBV9 to TRBJ2-7; TRBD1 aligns across 9 bases. The CDR3 has 14 amino acids. V shed 3 bases, J shed 4 bases, and the junction held 5 bases outside the gene matches. Germline CDR1 is SGDLS and CDR2 is YYNGEE.

CDR3 sequence reads: CASSESSGFEKLFF. The CDR3, as DNA: TGCGCCAGCAGTGAGTCTTCGGGTTTCGAAAAACTGTTTTTT. The chain employs TRBV10-1 and TRBJ1-4; D not certain. Germline V lookup: CDR1 WNHNN, CDR2 SYGVQD (reference sequence). This CDR3 has 14 amino acids. Trimming took 0 bases from V and 8 from J, leaving 10 bases between them.

A single count supports this clone. CDR3 region: CASSSQDREGEKLFF. CDR3 nucleotides: TGTGCCAGCTCTTCTCAAGACAGGGAGGGTGAAAAACTGTTTTTT. The V and J genes are TRBV28 and TRBJ1-4, with 7 bases lining up with TRBD1. Germline V gene lookup returns CDR1 MDHEN and CDR2 SYDVKM. V was pared by 8 bases and J by 7 bases, with 13 bases of the junction left unmatched. This CDR3 has 15 residues. Full variable domain (outside the CDR3, taken from reference TRBV28 and TRBJ1-4): DVKVTQSSRYLVKRTGEKVFLECVQDMDHENMFWYRQDPGLGLRLIYFSYDVKMKEKGDIPEGYSVSREKKERFSLILESASTNQTSMYLCASSSQDREGEKLFFGSGTQLSVL.

The chain joins TRBV10-3 to TRBJ2-1; D is perhaps TRBD1 (5 bases). Germline CDR1 and CDR2: ENHRY and SYGVKD. The CDR3 totals 15 residues. Trimming took 5 bases from V and 7 from J, leaving 18 bases between them. The CDR3 loop reads CAISKVALGDNEQFF. CDR3 DNA: TGTGCCATCAGTAAAGTAGCCCTAGGGGATAATGAGCAGTTCTTC.

The chain links TRBV10-2 to TRBJ2-7, with 11 bases matching TRBD2. V dropped 0 bases and J dropped 5; count of bases not matched to a gene: 18. The CDR3 has 20 amino acids. Germline V lookup: CDR1 WSHSY, CDR2 SAAADI. The CDR3 DNA is TGCGCCAGCAGTGAGTCGGGGGCCGTCAAGACTAGCGGGGAAGAGGACGAGCAGTACTTC. Translated: CASSESGAVKTSGEEDEQYF.

DNA of the CDR3: TGTGCCAGCAGCTTAGGTCTGGGGAATGAGCAGTTCTTC. This sequence encodes CASSLGLGNEQFF. The gene calls are TRBV7-2 and TRBJ2-1; D gene ambiguous. CDR3 length equals 13 residues. The germline gives CDR1 SGHTA, CDR2 FQGNSA. Between the trimmed V and J ends, which lost 1 base and 7 bases, there was a span of 8 bases.

This sequence joins TRBV27 and TRBJ2-1; tentatively, D is TRBD2 (6 bases). V was pared by 9 bases and J by 5 bases, with 20 bases between. This CDR3 region has 15 residues. From germline, CDR1 is MNHEY and CDR2 SMNVEV (reference sequence). The chain's CDR3 is CASQTGTAWNNEQFF. CDR3 in DNA: TGTGCCAGTCAAACCGGGACTGCCTGGAACAATGAGCAGTTCTTC.

This chain joins TRBV7-9 and TRBJ2-1; 9 bases fit TRBD2. With 1 base clipped from V and 2 bases from J, the junction kept 0 bases outside the gene matches. The CDR3 is 15 amino acids. CDR1 and CDR2 (germline): SEHNR, FQNEAQ (reference sequence). The CDR3 DNA sequence: TGTGCCAGCAGCTTAGTAGCGGGGGCCTACAATGAGCAGTTCTTC. Translating gives CASSLVAGAYNEQFF.

The chain joins TRBV5-1 to TRBJ1-1; 7 positions agree with TRBD1. CDR1 and CDR2 (germline): SGHRS, YFSETQ. This CDR3 has 15 amino acids. The ends lost 2 bases at V and 0 bases at J; junction bases unmatched: 4. This chain's CDR3 is CASSFGQAMNTEAFF. CDR3 coding DNA: TGCGCCAGCAGCTTTGGACAGGCGATGAACACTGAAGCTTTCTTT.

The chain employs TRBV18 and TRBJ2-6; perhaps TRBD2 as D (7 bases). This CDR3 is 17 amino acids long. V lost 2 bases, J lost 3 bases, and 14 bases lay in between. The germline V gene encodes CDR1 KGHSH and CDR2 LQKENI. CDR3 loop: CASSPGGGRGGANVLTF. CDR3 sequence (DNA): TGTGCCAGCTCACCAGGCGGGGGCCGGGGTGGGGCCAACGTCCTGACTTTC.

The rearrangement uses TRBV4-2 and TRBJ2-3, with 11 nucleotides matching TRBD2. The CDR3 spans 17 residues. Losses at the gene ends were 5 bases for V and 0 bases for J; bases not matched to a gene: 7. Germline V gene lookup returns CDR1 LGHNA and CDR2 YNFKEQ. CDR3 amino acids: CASSLRVAGGSTDTQYF. The CDR3 nucleotides are TGTGCCAGCAGCTTGAGGGTAGCGGGGGGGAGCACAGATACGCAGTATTTT.

The chain uses TRBV28 and TRBJ2-7; D perhaps matches TRBD2 (6 bases). Per germline, CDR1 MDHEN and CDR2 SYDVKM. Trimming pared 3 bases from V and 2 bases from J, leaving 23 bases between. The CDR3 is made up of 18 amino acids. The CDR3 sequence is CASSFAGFILRDPYEQYF. The CDR3 coding sequence is TGTGCCAGCAGTTTTGCGGGGTTCATCTTACGGGACCCCTACGAGCAGTACTTC.

The sample holds a few counts of this clone. V is TRBV6-1 and J is TRBJ1-5; D possibly corresponds to TRBD1 (5 bases). In germline, CDR1 is MNHNS, CDR2 SASEGT. The CDR3 is 15 amino acids. Trimming pared 4 bases from V and 5 bases from J, leaving 15 bases between. The chain's CDR3 is CASSAGAGWHQPQHF. In DNA, the CDR3 is TGTGCCAGCAGTGCAGGAGCAGGGTGGCATCAGCCCCAGCATTTT.